Listed below are T cell receptor beta chains from one sample, sequenced in a study of blood T cells in healthy people across ages. TCRdb processed the 5' RACE reads anew with MiXCR; each CDR3 protein has one entry. The table records nearly 1 million distinct CDR3 sequences, about 53% of them present only once. Input material: blood. The receptor source for this set is a woman aged 60-75 years in good health. Both conserved end residues are part of each CDR3. Each record gives: clone size, J gene, V gene, CDR3 protein. Only part of the rows carry a size: once, few, many, or a class if the clone is expanded.

abundance: few
j_gene: TRBJ2-7
v_gene: TRBV4-1
CDR3aa: CASSQEGGRGEAYEQYF

abundance: .
j_gene: TRBJ2-1
v_gene: TRBV5-1
CDR3aa: CASSWENEQFF

abundance: .
j_gene: TRBJ2-7
v_gene: TRBV6-2/TRBV6-3
CDR3aa: CASIGGDYEQYF

abundance: few
j_gene: TRBJ2-1
v_gene: TRBV27
CDR3aa: CASSLRSSGRSHEQFF

abundance: .
j_gene: TRBJ1-5
v_gene: TRBV12-3/TRBV12-4
CDR3aa: CASSLDGYNQPQHF

abundance: .
j_gene: TRBJ2-7
v_gene: TRBV7-2
CDR3aa: CASSFKALSRQTLYEQYF

abundance: .
j_gene: TRBJ1-5
v_gene: TRBV18
CDR3aa: CAGSADPGGGQPQHF

abundance: few
j_gene: TRBJ1-4
v_gene: TRBV3-1
CDR3aa: CASAERNEKLFF

abundance: .
j_gene: TRBJ2-5
v_gene: TRBV6-5
CDR3aa: CASSYSFTASQETQYF

abundance: .
j_gene: TRBJ1-2
v_gene: TRBV7-8
CDR3aa: CASSSDSLLADYGYTF

abundance: .
j_gene: TRBJ2-1
v_gene: TRBV7-9
CDR3aa: CASSLDNSVMYEQFF

abundance: .
j_gene: TRBJ2-3
v_gene: TRBV10-3
CDR3aa: CTISEGTRSADTQYF

abundance: .
j_gene: TRBJ1-1
v_gene: TRBV20-1
CDR3aa: CSASPGQWNTEAFF

abundance: .
j_gene: TRBJ2-3
v_gene: TRBV24-1
CDR3aa: CATTPPGSTDTQYF

abundance: few
j_gene: .
v_gene: TRBV24-1
CDR3aa: CATSGGGRVIGETQYF

abundance: few
j_gene: TRBJ2-7
v_gene: TRBV2
CDR3aa: CASLGTSGNYEQYF

abundance: .
j_gene: TRBJ2-6
v_gene: TRBV19
CDR3aa: CASSIGLLAGGRSGANVLTF

abundance: .
j_gene: TRBJ2-3
v_gene: TRBV20-1
CDR3aa: CSATLRLFGTDTQYF

abundance: many
j_gene: TRBJ1-5
v_gene: TRBV4-1
CDR3aa: CASSQEVTGDRPQHF

abundance: few
j_gene: TRBJ2-3
v_gene: TRBV12-3/TRBV12-4
CDR3aa: CASSPADATDTQYF

abundance: few
j_gene: TRBJ2-1
v_gene: TRBV12-3/TRBV12-4
CDR3aa: CASRTSPTVYNEQFF

abundance: .
j_gene: TRBJ2-7
v_gene: TRBV20-1
CDR3aa: CSASEREPYEQYF

abundance: .
j_gene: TRBJ2-5
v_gene: TRBV29-1
CDR3aa: CSVEGGADEQYF

abundance: .
j_gene: TRBJ2-1
v_gene: TRBV11-1
CDR3aa: CASSYSGRARSYNEQFF

abundance: .
j_gene: TRBJ2-7
v_gene: TRBV21-1
CDR3aa: CASSKGFGQALSYEQYF

abundance: .
j_gene: TRBJ2-1
v_gene: TRBV7-2
CDR3aa: CASSKLAGEVDEQFF

abundance: .
j_gene: TRBJ2-2
v_gene: TRBV4-1
CDR3aa: CASSREDRDTGELFF

abundance: .
j_gene: TRBJ1-2
v_gene: TRBV6-5
CDR3aa: CASTKGWGSYGYTF

abundance: .
j_gene: TRBJ2-7
v_gene: TRBV27
CDR3aa: CASSFVSGRTYEQYF

abundance: .
j_gene: TRBJ2-1
v_gene: TRBV28
CDR3aa: CTSSFNLGPGNNEQFF

abundance: many
j_gene: TRBJ1-1
v_gene: TRBV6-5
CDR3aa: CASGRGARSTEAFF

abundance: .
j_gene: TRBJ1-5
v_gene: TRBV20-1
CDR3aa: CSARGAGNQPQHF

abundance: few
j_gene: TRBJ2-1
v_gene: TRBV20-1
CDR3aa: CSARAGTSGRSNEQFF

abundance: .
j_gene: TRBJ2-7
v_gene: TRBV7-2
CDR3aa: CASRIMYEQYF

abundance: .
j_gene: TRBJ1-3
v_gene: TRBV4-1
CDR3aa: CASSQDGTRDTIYF

abundance: .
j_gene: TRBJ2-1
v_gene: TRBV3-1
CDR3aa: CASSQVSGANNEQFF

abundance: .
j_gene: TRBJ2-3
v_gene: TRBV20-1
CDR3aa: CSARDFFGGERDTQYF

abundance: .
j_gene: TRBJ2-3
v_gene: TRBV12-3/TRBV12-4
CDR3aa: CASSLETPYFTDTQYF

abundance: .
j_gene: TRBJ2-7
v_gene: TRBV14
CDR3aa: CASSPIGGEYEQYF